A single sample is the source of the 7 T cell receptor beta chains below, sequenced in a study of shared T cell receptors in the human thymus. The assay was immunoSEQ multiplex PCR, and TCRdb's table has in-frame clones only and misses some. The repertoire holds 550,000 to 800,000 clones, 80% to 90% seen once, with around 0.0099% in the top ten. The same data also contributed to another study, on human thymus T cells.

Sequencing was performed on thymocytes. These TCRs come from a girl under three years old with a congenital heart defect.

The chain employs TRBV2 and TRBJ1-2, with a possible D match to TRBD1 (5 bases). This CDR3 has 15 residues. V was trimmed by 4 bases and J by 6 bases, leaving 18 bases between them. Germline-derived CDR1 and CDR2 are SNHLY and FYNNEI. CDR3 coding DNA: TGTGCCAGCAGTGGTCCCACGGGGGGTATGCATGGCTACACCTTC. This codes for CASSGPTGGMHGYTF.

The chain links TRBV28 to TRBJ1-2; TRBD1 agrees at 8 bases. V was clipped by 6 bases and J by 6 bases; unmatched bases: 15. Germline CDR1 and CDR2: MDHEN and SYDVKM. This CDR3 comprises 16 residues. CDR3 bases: TGTGCCAGCAGAAATCGGGTGGGCAGGGGGCTTGATGGCTACACCTTC. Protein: CASRNRVGRGLDGYTF.

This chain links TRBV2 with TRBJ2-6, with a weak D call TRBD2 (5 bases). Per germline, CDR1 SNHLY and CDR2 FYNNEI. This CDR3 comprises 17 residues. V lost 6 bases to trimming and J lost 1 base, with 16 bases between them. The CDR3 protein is CASSAGYTGSGANVLTF. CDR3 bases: TGTGCCAGCAGCGCCGGATACACGGGGTCTGGGGCCAACGTCCTGACTTTC.

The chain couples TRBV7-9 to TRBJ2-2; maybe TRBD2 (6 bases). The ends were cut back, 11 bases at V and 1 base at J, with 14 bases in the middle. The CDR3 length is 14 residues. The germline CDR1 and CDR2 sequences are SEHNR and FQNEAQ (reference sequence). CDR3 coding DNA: TGTGCCTTATCGCCCGGGGGGAACACCGGGGAGCTGTTTTTT. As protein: CALSPGGNTGELFF.

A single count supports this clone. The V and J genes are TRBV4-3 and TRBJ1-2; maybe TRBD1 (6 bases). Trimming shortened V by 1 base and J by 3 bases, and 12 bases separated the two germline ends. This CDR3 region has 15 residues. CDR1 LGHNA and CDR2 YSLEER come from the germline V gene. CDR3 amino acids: CASSQVRDKDYGYTF. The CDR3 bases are TGCGCCAGCAGCCAAGTTCGGGACAAGGACTATGGCTACACCTTC.

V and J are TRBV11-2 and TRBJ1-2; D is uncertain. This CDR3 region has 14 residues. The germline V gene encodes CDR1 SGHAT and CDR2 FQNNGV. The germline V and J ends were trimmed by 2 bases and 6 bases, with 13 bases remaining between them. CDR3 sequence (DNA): TGTGCCAGCAGCTTATCGGGGAGAGGAAATGGCTACACCTTC. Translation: CASSLSGRGNGYTF.

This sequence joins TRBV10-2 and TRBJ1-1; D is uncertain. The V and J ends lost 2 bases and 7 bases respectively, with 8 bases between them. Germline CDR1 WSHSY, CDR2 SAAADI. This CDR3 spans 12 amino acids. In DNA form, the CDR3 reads TGCGCCAGCAGTGAGATCGGGGATGAAGCTTTCTTT. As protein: CASSEIGDEAFF.